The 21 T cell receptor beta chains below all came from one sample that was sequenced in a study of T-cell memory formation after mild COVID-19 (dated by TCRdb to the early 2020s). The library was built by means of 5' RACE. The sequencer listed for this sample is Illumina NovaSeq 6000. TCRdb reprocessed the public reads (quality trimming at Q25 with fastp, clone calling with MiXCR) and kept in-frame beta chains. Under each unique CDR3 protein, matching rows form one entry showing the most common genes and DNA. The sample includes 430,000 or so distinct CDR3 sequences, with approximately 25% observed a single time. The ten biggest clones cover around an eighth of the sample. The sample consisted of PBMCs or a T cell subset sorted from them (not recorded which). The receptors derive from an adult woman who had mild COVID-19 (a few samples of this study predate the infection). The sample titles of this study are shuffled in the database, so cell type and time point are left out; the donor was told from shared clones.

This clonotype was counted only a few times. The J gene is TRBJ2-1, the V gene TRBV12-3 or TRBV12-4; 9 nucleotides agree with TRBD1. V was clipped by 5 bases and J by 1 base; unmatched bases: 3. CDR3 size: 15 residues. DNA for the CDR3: TGTGCCAGCAGTGTACAGGGGGCGTCCTACAATGAGCAGTTCTTC. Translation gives CASSVQGASYNEQFF.

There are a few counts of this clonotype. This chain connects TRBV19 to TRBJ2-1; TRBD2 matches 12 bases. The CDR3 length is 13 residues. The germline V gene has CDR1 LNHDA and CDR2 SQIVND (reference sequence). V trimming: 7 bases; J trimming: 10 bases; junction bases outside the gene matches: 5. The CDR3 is CASKTSGRLEQFF. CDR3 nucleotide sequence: TGTGCCAGTAAGACTAGCGGGAGATTGGAGCAGTTCTTC. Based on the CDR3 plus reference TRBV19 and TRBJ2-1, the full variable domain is DGGITQSPKYLFRKEGQNVTLSCEQNLNHDAMYWYRQDPGQGLRLIYYSQIVNDFQKGDIAEGYSVSREKKESFPLTVTSAQKNPTAFYLCASKTSGRLEQFFGPGTRLTVL.

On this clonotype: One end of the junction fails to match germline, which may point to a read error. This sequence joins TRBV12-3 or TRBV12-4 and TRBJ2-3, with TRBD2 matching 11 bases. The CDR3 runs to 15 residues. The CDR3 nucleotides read TGTGCCAGCAGTATAGCGGGGGGGTACACAGATACGCAGTATTTT. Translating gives CASSIAGGYTDTQYF.

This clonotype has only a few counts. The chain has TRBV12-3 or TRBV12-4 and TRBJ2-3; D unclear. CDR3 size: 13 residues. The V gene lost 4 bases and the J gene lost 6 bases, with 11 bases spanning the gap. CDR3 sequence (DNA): TGTGCCAGCAGTTCCCTCCTAGGGGATACGCAGTATTTT. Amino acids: CASSSLLGDTQYF.

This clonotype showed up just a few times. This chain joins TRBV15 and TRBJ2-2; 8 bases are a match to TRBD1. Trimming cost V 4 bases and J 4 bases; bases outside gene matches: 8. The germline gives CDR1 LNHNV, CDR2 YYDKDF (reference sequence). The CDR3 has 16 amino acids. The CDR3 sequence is CATSTPDRVVTGELFF. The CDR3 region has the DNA TGTGCCACCAGCACTCCGGACAGGGTGGTCACCGGGGAGCTGTTTTTT.

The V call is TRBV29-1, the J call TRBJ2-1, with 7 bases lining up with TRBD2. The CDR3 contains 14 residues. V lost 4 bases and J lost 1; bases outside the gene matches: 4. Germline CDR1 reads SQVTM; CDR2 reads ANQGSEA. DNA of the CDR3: TGCAGCGTTGGACTAGCTTCTTCCTACAATGAGCAGTTCTTC. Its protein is CSVGLASSYNEQFF.

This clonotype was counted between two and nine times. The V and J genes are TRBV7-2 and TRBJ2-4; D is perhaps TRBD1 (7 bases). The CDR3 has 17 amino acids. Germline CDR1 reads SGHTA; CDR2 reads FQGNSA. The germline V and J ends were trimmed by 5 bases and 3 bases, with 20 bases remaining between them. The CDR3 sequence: CASSLEGAEGVKNIQYF. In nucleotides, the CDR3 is TGTGCCAGCAGCCTTGAGGGGGCGGAGGGCGTCAAAAACATTCAGTACTTC.

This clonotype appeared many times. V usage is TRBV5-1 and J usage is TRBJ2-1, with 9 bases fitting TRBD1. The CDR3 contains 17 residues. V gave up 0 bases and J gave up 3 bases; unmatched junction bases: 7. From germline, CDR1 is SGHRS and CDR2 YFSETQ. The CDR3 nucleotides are TGCGCCAGCAGCTTGGAACCGGGACAGGGAGGCTACAATGAGCAGTTCTTC. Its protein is CASSLEPGQGGYNEQFF.

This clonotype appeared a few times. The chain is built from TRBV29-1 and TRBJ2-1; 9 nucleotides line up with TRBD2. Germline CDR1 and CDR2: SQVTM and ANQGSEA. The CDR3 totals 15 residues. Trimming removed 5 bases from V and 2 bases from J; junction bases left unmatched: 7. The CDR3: CSVPRTSAAYNEQFF. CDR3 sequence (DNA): TGCAGCGTTCCTAGGACTAGCGCGGCCTACAATGAGCAGTTCTTC.

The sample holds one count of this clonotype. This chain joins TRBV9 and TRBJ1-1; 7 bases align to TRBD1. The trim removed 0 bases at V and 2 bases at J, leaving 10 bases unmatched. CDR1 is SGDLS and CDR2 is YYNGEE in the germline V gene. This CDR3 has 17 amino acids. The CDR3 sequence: CASSVAAATGINTEAFF. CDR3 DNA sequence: TGTGCCAGCAGCGTAGCCGCCGCGACAGGGATTAACACTGAAGCTTTCTTT. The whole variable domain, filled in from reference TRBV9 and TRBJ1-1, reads DSGVTQTPKHLITATGQRVTLRCSPRSGDLSVYWYQQSLDQGLQFLIQYYNGEERAKGNILERFSAQQFPDLHSELNLSSLELGDSALYFCASSVAAATGINTEAFFGQGTRLTVV.

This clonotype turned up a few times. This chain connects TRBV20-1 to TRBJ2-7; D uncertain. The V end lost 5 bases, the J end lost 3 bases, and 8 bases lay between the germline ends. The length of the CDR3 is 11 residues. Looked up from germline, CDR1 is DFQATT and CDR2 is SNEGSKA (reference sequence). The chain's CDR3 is CSARLGYEQYF. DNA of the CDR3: TGCAGTGCTCGGCTGGGCTACGAGCAGTACTTC.

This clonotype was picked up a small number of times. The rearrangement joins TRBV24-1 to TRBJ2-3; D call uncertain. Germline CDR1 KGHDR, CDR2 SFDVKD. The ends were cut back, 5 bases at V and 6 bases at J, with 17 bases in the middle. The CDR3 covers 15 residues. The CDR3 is CATSGKGRSLDTQYF. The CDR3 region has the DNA TGTGCCACCAGTGGAAAAGGGCGATCTTTGGATACGCAGTATTTT.

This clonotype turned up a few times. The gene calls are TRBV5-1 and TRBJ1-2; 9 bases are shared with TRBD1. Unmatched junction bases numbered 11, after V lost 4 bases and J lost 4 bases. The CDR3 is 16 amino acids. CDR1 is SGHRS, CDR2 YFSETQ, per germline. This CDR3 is CASSLTDRGKFYGYTF. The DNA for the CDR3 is TGCGCCAGCAGCCTGACGGACAGGGGAAAATTCTATGGCTACACCTTC.

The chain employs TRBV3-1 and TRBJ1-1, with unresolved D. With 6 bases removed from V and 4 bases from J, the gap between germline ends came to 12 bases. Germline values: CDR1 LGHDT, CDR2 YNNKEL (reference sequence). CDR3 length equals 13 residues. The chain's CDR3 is CASSRWTGTEAFF. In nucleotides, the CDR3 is TGTGCCAGCAGTCGCTGGACGGGCACTGAAGCTTTCTTT.

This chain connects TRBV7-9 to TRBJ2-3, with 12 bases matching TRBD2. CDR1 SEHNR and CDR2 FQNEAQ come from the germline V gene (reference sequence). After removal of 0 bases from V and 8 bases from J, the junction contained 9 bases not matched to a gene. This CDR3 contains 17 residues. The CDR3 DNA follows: TGTGCCAGCAGCTTAGCTGGACTAGCGGGACCAGCTACTACGCAGTATTTT. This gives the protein CASSLAGLAGPATTQYF.

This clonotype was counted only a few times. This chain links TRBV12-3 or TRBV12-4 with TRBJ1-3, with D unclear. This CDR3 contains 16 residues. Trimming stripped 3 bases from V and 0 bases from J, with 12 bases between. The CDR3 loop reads CASSLVGPSSGNTIYF. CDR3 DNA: TGTGCCAGCAGTTTGGTTGGTCCGAGCTCTGGAAACACCATATATTTT.

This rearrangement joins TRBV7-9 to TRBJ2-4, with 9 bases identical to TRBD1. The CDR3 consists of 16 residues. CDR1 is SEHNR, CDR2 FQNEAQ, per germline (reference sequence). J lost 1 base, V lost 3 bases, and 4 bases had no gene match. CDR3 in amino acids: CASSFRQGDAKNIQYF. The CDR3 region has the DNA TGTGCCAGCAGCTTCAGACAGGGGGATGCCAAAAACATTCAGTACTTC.

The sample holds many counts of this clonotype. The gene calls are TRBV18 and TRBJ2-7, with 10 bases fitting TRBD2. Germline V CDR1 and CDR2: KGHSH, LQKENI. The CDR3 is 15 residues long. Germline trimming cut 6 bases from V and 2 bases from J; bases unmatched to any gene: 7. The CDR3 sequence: CASSKGAGGTYEQYF. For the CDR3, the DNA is TGTGCCAGCTCTAAAGGAGCGGGAGGGACCTACGAGCAGTACTTC.

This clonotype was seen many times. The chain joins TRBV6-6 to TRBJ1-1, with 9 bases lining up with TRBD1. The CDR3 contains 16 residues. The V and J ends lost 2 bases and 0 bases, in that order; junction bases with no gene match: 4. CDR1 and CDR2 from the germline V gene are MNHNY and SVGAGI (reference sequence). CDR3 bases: TGTGCCAGCAGTTACCCGGACAGGGGTCTGAACACTGAAGCTTTCTTT. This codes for CASSYPDRGLNTEAFF.

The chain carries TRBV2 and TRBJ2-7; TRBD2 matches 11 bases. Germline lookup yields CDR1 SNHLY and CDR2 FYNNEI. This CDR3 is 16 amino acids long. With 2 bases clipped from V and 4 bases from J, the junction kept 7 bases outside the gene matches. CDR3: CASSETWLAGGYEQYF. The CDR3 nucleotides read TGTGCCAGCAGTGAAACCTGGCTAGCGGGAGGATACGAGCAGTACTTC.

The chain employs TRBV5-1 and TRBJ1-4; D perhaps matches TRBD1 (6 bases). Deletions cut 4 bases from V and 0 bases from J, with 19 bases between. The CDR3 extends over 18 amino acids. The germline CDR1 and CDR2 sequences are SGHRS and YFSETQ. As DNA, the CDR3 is TGCGCCAGCAGCCACGACAGGTTAAGTGGGGCAACTAATGAAAAACTGTTTTTT. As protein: CASSHDRLSGATNEKLFF.